These 31 T cell receptor beta chains share one sample of origin, sequenced in a study of cytomegalovirus exposure and HLA in healthy donors. With 60 Vbeta and 13 Jbeta primers, the PCR was carried out. The data were produced by immunoSEQ multiplex PCR, yet TCRdb's version contains in-frame clones alone and is incomplete. This sample has approximately 180,000 clones, with approximately 84% found just once. Source material: PBMCs. These receptors came from a girl under three years old in good health and CMV-seronegative.

This sequence joins TRBV9 and TRBJ1-4; 9 bases are shared with TRBD1. CDR3 size: 15 residues. J gave up 6 bases and V 4 bases, and 7 bases lay outside the gene matches. The germline V gene encodes CDR1 SGDLS and CDR2 YYNGEE. Here the CDR3 DNA reads TGTGCCAGCAGCCCTACAGGGGGCAGGGATGAAAAACTGTTTTTT. It encodes CASSPTGGRDEKLFF.

The chain has TRBV12-2 and TRBJ2-7; the DNA was not compared with TRBD2, the D call given in the table. TRBV12-2 is described as a pseudogene. CDR3 size: 13 residues. In DNA, the CDR3 is TGTGCAAGTCGCCCAAGGGGGGAGGGCGAGCAGTACTTC. Its protein product is CASRPRGEGEQYF.

The rearrangement joins TRBV11-1 to TRBJ2-1; D gene ambiguous. The CDR3 consists of 15 residues. In germline, CDR1 is SGHAT, CDR2 FQDESV (reference sequence). V was shortened by 3 bases and J by 3 bases, with 12 bases between the two germline ends. CDR3 in amino acids: CASSFSSEDYNEQFF. The DNA of the CDR3 is TGTGCCAGCAGCTTTTCTTCAGAGGACTACAATGAGCAGTTCTTC.

The rearrangement uses TRBV7-6 and TRBJ2-7; D perhaps matches TRBD1 (7 bases). CDR3 size: 13 residues. CDR1 is SGHVS, CDR2 FNYEAQ, per germline. Trimming removed 5 bases at V and 2 bases at J, with 10 bases between. This CDR3 is CASSRGTAYEQYF. As DNA, the CDR3 is TGTGCCAGCAGCCGCGGGACAGCCTACGAGCAGTACTTC. The full variable domain, completed using reference TRBV7-6 and TRBJ2-7, is GAGVSQSPRYKVTKRGQDVALRCDPISGHVSLYWYRQALGQGPEFLTYFNYEAQQDKSGLPNDRFSAERPEGSISTLTIQRTEQRDSAMYRCASSRGTAYEQYFGPGTRLTVT.

The V and J genes are TRBV6-1 and TRBJ1-1; no reliable D call. Germline loops: CDR1 MNHNS, CDR2 SASEGT. V lost 1 base to trimming and J lost 6 bases, with 21 bases between them. The CDR3 sequence is 17 residues long. The CDR3 nucleotides read TGTGCCAGCAGTGAAGTTGTTGGTCCGGGAAAAAGACCTGAAGCTTTCTTT. Residues: CASSEVVGPGKRPEAFF.

The chain carries TRBV19 and TRBJ2-1; 11 bases are shared with TRBD1. Trimming cost V 3 bases and J 6 bases; bases outside gene matches: 4. The CDR3 runs 15 residues. CDR1 and CDR2 (germline): LNHDA, SQIVND (reference sequence). CDR3 residues: CASSIVDRGLNEQFF. The DNA for the CDR3 is TGTGCCAGTAGTATTGTGGACAGGGGGCTCAATGAGCAGTTCTTC.

The chain links TRBV4-1 to TRBJ1-1, with 11 bases matching TRBD1. The V segment lost 1 base and the J segment 2 bases; nucleotides outside the gene matches: 0. Germline-derived CDR1 and CDR2 are MGHRA and YSYEKL. The CDR3 is 15 residues long. CDR3 sequence: CASSQGTGGNTEAFF. CDR3 coding DNA: TGCGCCAGCAGCCAAGGGACAGGGGGCAACACTGAAGCTTTCTTT.

This clone appeared a few times. This chain links TRBV19 with TRBJ1-2, with 9 bases matching TRBD1. Germline V gives CDR1 LNHDA, CDR2 SQIVND (reference sequence). The CDR3 is made up of 16 amino acids. The junction had 15 bases not matched to a gene; V was cut back by 6 bases and J by 7 bases. The CDR3 region is CASSDVAGTGRGGYTF. In DNA form, the CDR3 reads TGTGCCAGTAGCGACGTCGCCGGGACAGGGAGAGGTGGCTACACCTTC.

The rearrangement links TRBV6-4 to TRBJ2-1, with D unclear. Germline loops: CDR1 MRHNA, CDR2 SNTAGT. V was cut by 8 bases and J by 9 bases, with 8 bases left in between. The CDR3 covers 10 residues. The CDR3 region is CASLFGEQFF. The CDR3 region has the DNA TGTGCCAGCCTTTTCGGTGAGCAGTTCTTC.

This clone was counted a single time. The chain carries TRBV28 and TRBJ2-3, with D perhaps matching TRBD1 (7 bases). Trimming shortened V by 2 bases and J by 1 base, and 10 bases separated the two germline ends. CDR3 length: 15 amino acids. From germline, CDR1 is MDHEN and CDR2 SYDVKM. The DNA for the CDR3 is TGTGCCAGCAGTTTAACAGGGGAGGGCACAGATACGCAGTATTTT. This sequence encodes CASSLTGEGTDTQYF.

The chain uses TRBV6-5 and TRBJ2-1; the match to TRBD2 covers 11 bases. Unmatched junction bases numbered 0, after V lost 0 bases and J lost 2 bases. This CDR3 is 16 amino acids long. Germline V gene data show CDR1 as MNHEY and CDR2 as SVGAGI. The CDR3, as DNA: TGTGCCAGCAGTTACTCGACTAGCGGGGCCTACAATGAGCAGTTCTTC. It specifies CASSYSTSGAYNEQFF.

The V and J genes are TRBV7-2 and TRBJ2-7, with 11 bases aligning to TRBD2. CDR3 length: 15 residues. The V gene end was trimmed by 6 bases and the J gene end by 2 bases; junction bases not matched to a gene: 6. The V gene's germline CDR1 is SGHTA and CDR2 FQGNSA. The CDR3 here is CASSFSGRGPYEQYF. The DNA of the CDR3 is TGTGCCAGCAGTTTTAGCGGGAGGGGGCCCTACGAGCAGTACTTC.

The CDR3 DNA is TGTGCCCATCAGGGGATCCTAAATGATCAAGGAAAGACCCAGTACTTC. Protein: CAHQGILNDQGKTQYF. The chain recombines TRBV10-3 with TRBJ2-5; the D gene is possibly TRBD1 (6 bases). Trimming took 11 bases from V and 6 from J, leaving 28 bases between them. Germline V CDR1 and CDR2: ENHRY, SYGVKD. The CDR3 runs 16 residues.

The rearrangement uses TRBV7-2 and TRBJ2-2; 7 bases line up with TRBD2. From germline, CDR1 is SGHTA and CDR2 FQGNSA. V lost 2 bases, J lost 7 bases, and 13 bases stayed unmatched. This CDR3 comprises 17 residues. This CDR3 reads CASSLIGGGPANGELFF. In nucleotides, the CDR3 is TGTGCCAGCAGCTTAATCGGGGGAGGGCCTGCAAACGGGGAGCTGTTTTTT.

The chain links TRBV7-9 to TRBJ2-5, with 14 bases that match TRBD2. Germline trimming cut 5 bases from V and 0 bases from J; bases unmatched to any gene: 8. Germline CDR1 reads SEHNR; CDR2 reads FQNEAQ (reference sequence). The length of the CDR3 is 18 residues. The CDR3 sequence is CASSTGLAGATYQETQYF. In DNA form, the CDR3 reads TGTGCCAGCAGCACGGGACTAGCGGGGGCTACGTACCAAGAGACCCAGTACTTC.

This clone was counted between two and nine times. This chain uses TRBV4-3 with TRBJ2-7; 9 bases match TRBD1. Germline V gives CDR1 LGHNA, CDR2 YSLEER. The CDR3 has 16 amino acids. V was clipped by 4 bases and J by 4 bases; unmatched bases: 11. In DNA form, the CDR3 reads TGCGCCAGCAGCCCGGGATCAGGGACAGGGTTTTACGAGCAGTACTTC. Protein product: CASSPGSGTGFYEQYF.

The rearrangement joins TRBV7-6 to TRBJ2-2, with a possible D match to TRBD1 (6 bases). Germline V gene sequence: CDR1 SGHVS, CDR2 FNYEAQ. V shed 5 bases and J shed 3 bases, with 16 bases lying between them. The CDR3 loop spans 16 amino acids. The CDR3, as DNA: TGTGCCAGCAGCCCACTCCAGGGGCCAGACACCGGGGAGCTGTTTTTT. Protein: CASSPLQGPDTGELFF.

The rearrangement uses TRBV18 and TRBJ2-1; maybe TRBD2 (6 bases). Germline V gene sequence: CDR1 KGHSH, CDR2 LQKENI. With 8 bases removed from V and 0 bases from J, the gap between germline ends came to 26 bases. This CDR3 has 19 residues. In DNA, the CDR3 is TGTGCCAGCGCGGTCGAGACTAGGCCCTATTACAGCTCCTACAATGAGCAGTTCTTC. It yields the protein CASAVETRPYYSSYNEQFF. The variable domain in full, completed from reference TRBV18 and TRBJ2-1, reads NAGVMQNPRHLVRRRGQEARLRCSPMKGHSHVYWYRQLPEEGLKFMVYLQKENIIDESGMPKERFSAEFPKEGPSILRIQQVVRGDSAAYFCASAVETRPYYSSYNEQFFGPGTRLTVL.

The chain employs TRBV10-3 and TRBJ1-1; possibly TRBD1 for D (6 bases). CDR1 ENHRY and CDR2 SYGVKD come from the germline V gene. Trimming took 3 bases from V and 5 from J, leaving 13 bases between them. The CDR3 extends over 14 amino acids. Here the CDR3 DNA reads TGTGCCATCAGTGATGGGGGGGCGGGTACTGAAGCTTTCTTT. Its translation: CAISDGGAGTEAFF.

This sequence joins TRBV11-3 and TRBJ2-1; 9 positions agree with TRBD1. There are 15 residues in the CDR3. Germline loops: CDR1 SGHNT, CDR2 YENEEA. V lost 0 bases, J lost 4 bases, and 1 base stayed unmatched. The DNA for the CDR3 is TGTGCCAGCAGCTTAGAGGGACAGGGTTACAATGAGCAGTTCTTC. It yields the protein CASSLEGQGYNEQFF.

As to this clone: Other DNA sequences of this sample code for an identical CDR3. The chain couples TRBV5-1 to TRBJ2-3, with 7 bases matching TRBD2. Germline CDR1 SGHRS, CDR2 YFSETQ. V lost 0 bases, J lost 0 bases, and 1 base stayed unmatched. The CDR3 has 15 amino acids. The CDR3 region has the DNA TGCGCCAGCAGCTTGGCGGGGGGAAGCACAGATACGCAGTATTTT. Protein sequence: CASSLAGGSTDTQYF.

The V call is TRBV5-4, the J call TRBJ2-3; 9 bases are a match to TRBD2. Germline values: CDR1 SGHNT, CDR2 YYREEE (reference sequence). V was pared by 2 bases and J by 1 base, with 5 bases of the junction left unmatched. This CDR3 contains 16 residues. CDR3 bases: TGTGCCAGCAGCTTCTTTAGCGGGAGTGGCACAGATACGCAGTATTTT. Encoded protein: CASSFFSGSGTDTQYF.

V is TRBV18 and J is TRBJ2-7; a weak D match, TRBD2 (6 bases). V was pared by 4 bases and J by 4 bases, with 17 bases between. The CDR3 is 15 residues long. The germline gives CDR1 KGHSH, CDR2 LQKENI. The DNA for the CDR3 is TGTGCCAGCTCACTTTCGGGAGAAGGGACTTACGAGCAGTACTTC. This sequence encodes CASSLSGEGTYEQYF.

This chain connects TRBV2 to TRBJ2-4; possibly TRBD1 for D (6 bases). V was clipped by 4 bases and J by 6 bases, with 10 bases between them. From germline, CDR1 is SNHLY and CDR2 FYNNEI. CDR3 length equals 13 residues. The CDR3 DNA reads TGTGCCAGCAGTGGGGGGCTCGGAAACATTCAGTACTTC. This codes for CASSGGLGNIQYF. The full variable domain, rest sourced from reference TRBV2 and TRBJ2-4, is EPEVTQTPSHQVTQMGQEVILRCVPISNHLYFYWYRQILGQKVEFLVSFYNNEISEKSEIFDDQFSVERPDGSNFTLKIRSTKLEDSAMYFCASSGGLGNIQYFGAGTRLSVL.

The rearrangement joins TRBV5-1 to TRBJ2-1; no clear D gene. The ends were cut back, 4 bases at V and 4 bases at J, with 12 bases in the middle. The V gene's germline CDR1 is SGHRS and CDR2 YFSETQ. The CDR3 contains 14 residues. The CDR3 loop is CASSQTDPYNEQFF. The CDR3 nucleotides are TGCGCCAGCAGCCAGACTGACCCATACAATGAGCAGTTCTTC.

The chain combines TRBV27 with TRBJ2-7, with TRBD1 matching 8 bases. J lost 3 bases, V lost 4 bases, and 5 bases had no gene match. The CDR3 has 14 amino acids. CDR1 MNHEY and CDR2 SMNVEV come from the germline V gene (reference sequence). Here the CDR3 reads CASSWTGLHYEQYF. CDR3 coding DNA: TGTGCCAGCAGTTGGACAGGGCTTCACTACGAGCAGTACTTC.

The chain couples TRBV9 to TRBJ2-1; 9 bases are a match to TRBD2. Trimming took 0 bases from V and 6 from J; bases not matched to a gene: 4. This CDR3 has 15 amino acids. Germline CDR1 and CDR2: SGDLS and YYNGEE. CDR3 in amino acids: CASSVASSGTNEQFF. CDR3 in DNA: TGTGCCAGCAGCGTAGCATCTAGCGGGACCAATGAGCAGTTCTTC.

The gene calls are TRBV7-6 and TRBJ2-5, with 7 nucleotides matching TRBD2. CDR3 length equals 17 residues. Germline loops: CDR1 SGHVS, CDR2 FNYEAQ. V lost 6 bases, J lost 2 bases, and 15 bases stayed unmatched. The CDR3 here is CASSASGTTNLQETQYF. DNA for the CDR3: TGTGCCAGCAGTGCATCCGGGACTACCAATTTACAAGAGACCCAGTACTTC.

This clone was detected only a few times. V and J are TRBV5-1 and TRBJ2-1; 10 bases are a match to TRBD2. The CDR3 length is 15 residues. CDR1 SGHRS and CDR2 YFSETQ come from the germline V gene. Unmatched junction bases numbered 3, after V lost 1 base and J lost 5 bases. The chain's CDR3 is CASSLTSGVNNEQFF. CDR3 bases: TGCGCCAGCAGCTTGACTAGCGGGGTAAACAATGAGCAGTTCTTC.

V is TRBV4-1 and J is TRBJ1-2; 10 nucleotides agree with TRBD1. The CDR3 covers 15 residues. The V gene's germline CDR1 is MGHRA and CDR2 YSYEKL. The junction had 7 bases not matched to a gene; V was cut back by 3 bases and J by 6 bases. As DNA, the CDR3 is TGCGCCAGCAGCCACCGACAGGGACAGGGGAATGGCTACACCTTC. Protein: CASSHRQGQGNGYTF.

The chain uses TRBV9 and TRBJ2-3; the match to TRBD2 covers 8 bases. The CDR3 loop spans 19 amino acids. V was clipped by 0 bases and J by 6 bases; unmatched bases: 18. The germline V gene encodes CDR1 SGDLS and CDR2 YYNGEE. CDR3 sequence reads: CASSVGIGDSRGAWDTQYF. CDR3 nucleotides: TGTGCCAGCAGCGTAGGCATCGGCGACTCGCGGGGGGCGTGGGATACGCAGTATTTT.